A selection of T cell receptor beta chains follows, all from one sample in a study of cytotoxic CD8 clonotypes in ibrutinib-treated CLL. The data were produced by immunoSEQ multiplex PCR, yet TCRdb's version contains in-frame clones alone and is incomplete. The sample holds approximately 330,000 clones, roughly 79% seen once. The input for sequencing was PBMCs, taken before ibrutinib treatment. The source is a human donor with chronic lymphocytic leukemia. Each CDR3 is given with its conserved first and last residue. D genes are given only for firm matches. Clone sizes are given selectively: once, few, many, or a class where the clone is expanded.

TRBJ1-2	TRBV4-1	TRBD1	NA	CASSRRRTGENSYTF	TGCGCCAGCAGCCGAAGGAGGACAGGGGAAAATAGCTACACCTTC
TRBJ2-2	TRBV4-3	NA	NA	CASSQLNTGELFF	TGCGCCAGCAGCCAATTGAACACCGGGGAGCTGTTTTTT
TRBJ1-1	TRBV9	NA	NA	CASSVVALGDTEAFF	TGTGCCAGCAGCGTAGTGGCCCTTGGGGACACTGAAGCTTTCTTT
TRBJ1-1	TRBV7-8	NA	NA	CASSLFGFGANTEAFF	TGTGCCAGCAGCTTATTTGGGTTTGGGGCTAACACTGAAGCTTTCTTT
TRBJ1-5	TRBV19	TRBD1	NA	CASSIRDRGSQPQHF	TGTGCCAGTAGTATTCGGGACAGAGGTAGTCAGCCCCAGCATTTT
TRBJ1-1	TRBV2	NA	NA	CASSAGNTEAFF	TGTGCCAGCAGTGCGGGGAACACTGAAGCTTTCTTT
TRBJ1-1	TRBV4-1	TRBD1	NA	CASSQELRGHTEAFF	TGCGCCAGCAGCCAAGAACTCAGGGGGCACACTGAAGCTTTCTTT
TRBJ1-2	TRBV4-1	NA	few	CASSQGRRNGYTF	TGCGCCAGCAGCCAAGGCAGGAGAAATGGCTACACCTTC
TRBJ2-1	TRBV9	NA	NA	CASSVVGGVEQFF	TGTGCCAGCAGCGTAGTAGGAGGGGTTGAGCAGTTCTTC
TRBJ2-3	TRBV25-1	NA	few	CASSADTQYF	TGTGCCAGCAGTGCAGATACGCAGTATTTT
TRBJ2-7	TRBV5-4	TRBD2	NA	CASSQGLAGTYEQYF	TGTGCCAGCAGCCAAGGACTAGCGGGAACCTACGAGCAGTACTTC
TRBJ2-1	TRBV7-9	NA	NA	CASSLAAGSYNEQFF	TGTGCCAGCAGCTTAGCGGCGGGGAGTTACAATGAGCAGTTCTTC
TRBJ2-2	TRBV2	NA	NA	CASSESFRRTGELFF	TGTGCCAGCAGTGAAAGTTTTAGGCGCACCGGGGAGCTGTTTTTT
TRBJ1-5	TRBV19	NA	NA	CASKIGNLGNQPQHF	TGTGCCAGCAAGATCGGGAATTTGGGCAATCAGCCCCAGCATTTT
TRBJ1-2	TRBV28	NA	NA	CASSFSFQGYTF	TGTGCCAGCAGTTTTTCGTTCCAAGGCTACACCTTC
TRBJ2-6	TRBV5-1	NA	NA	CASSLEGSGANVLTF	TGCGCCAGCAGCCTTGAGGGGTCTGGGGCCAACGTCCTGACTTTC
TRBJ2-7	TRBV4-1	NA	NA	CASSHPLGNEQYF	TGCGCCAGCAGCCACCCCCTCGGAAACGAGCAGTACTTC
TRBJ1-1	TRBV6-1	NA	NA	CASSEALFVWEGTTEAFF	TGTGCCAGCAGTGAAGCGCTTTTTGTTTGGGAAGGGACCACTGAAGCTTTCTTT
TRBJ1-3	TRBV11-2	TRBD1	NA	CASSLDRGTGRRSGNTIYF	TGTGCCAGCAGCTTAGATCGGGGGACAGGGAGAAGATCTGGAAACACCATATATTTT
TRBJ1-1	TRBV30	NA	NA	CAWSVRAFGGPEAFF	TGTGCCTGGAGTGTACGTGCTTTTGGGGGTCCTGAAGCTTTCTTT
TRBJ2-7	TRBV5-1	NA	NA	CASSRDLLETYEQYF	TGCGCCAGCAGCAGAGACCTTTTAGAAACCTACGAGCAGTACTTC
TRBJ2-7	TRBV5-4	TRBD2	NA	CASSLSVAGVLSYEQYF	TGTGCCAGCAGCTTGTCCGTAGCGGGAGTCCTCTCCTACGAGCAGTACTTC
TRBJ2-5	TRBV9	TRBD2	NA	CASSVYGRPQETQYF	TGTGCCAGCAGCGTATACGGGAGGCCCCAAGAGACCCAGTACTTC
TRBJ2-6	TRBV28	NA	once	CAIKVSGANVLTF	TGTGCCATCAAGGTGTCTGGGGCCAACGTCCTGACTTTC
TRBJ2-7	TRBV28	NA	once	CASSSPEKESYEQYF	TGTGCCAGCAGTTCCCCAGAAAAAGAATCCTACGAGCAGTACTTC
TRBJ1-1	TRBV5-1	TRBD1	NA	CASSQGQGRGTEAFF	TGCGCCAGCAGCCAAGGACAGGGGCGGGGCACTGAAGCTTTCTTT
TRBJ1-2	TRBV18	NA	NA	CASSPPSSAPGFGYTF	TGTGCCAGCTCACCACCTAGTTCGGCCCCGGGTTTTGGCTACACCTTC
TRBJ2-7	TRBV9	NA	few	CASSVGPGSSYEQYF	TGTGCCAGCAGCGTAGGGCCAGGGAGCTCCTACGAGCAGTACTTC
TRBJ1-2	TRBV6-1	NA	NA	CASSESGQREIGGYTF	TGTGCCAGCAGTGAAAGCGGACAGCGTGAAATTGGTGGCTACACCTTC
TRBJ2-2	TRBV4-1	NA	NA	CASSQVLIPGELFF	TGCGCCAGCAGCCAAGTCCTTATCCCGGGGGAGCTGTTTTTT
TRBJ2-1	TRBV27	NA	NA	CASSLRGREQFF	TGTGCCAGCAGTTTACGGGGGCGAGAGCAGTTCTTC
TRBJ2-7	TRBV7-9	NA	NA	CASSFREEHYEQYF	TGTGCCAGCAGCTTTAGGGAAGAGCACTACGAGCAGTACTTC
TRBJ2-7	TRBV29-1	NA	NA	CSAAMSREQYF	TGCAGCGCCGCAATGAGTCGGGAGCAGTACTTC
TRBJ2-7	TRBV19	NA	NA	CASSTSGGRKYEQYF	TGTGCCAGTAGTACTTCCGGGGGCAGAAAATACGAGCAGTACTTC
TRBJ2-5	TRBV11-2	NA	NA	CASSVGVQETQYF	TGTGCCAGCAGCGTCGGGGTTCAAGAGACCCAGTACTTC
TRBJ1-1	TRBV7-9	NA	NA	CASSLGLGVSEAFF	TGTGCCAGCAGCTTAGGATTAGGGGTGTCTGAAGCTTTCTTT
TRBJ2-2	TRBV5-4	NA	NA	CASSQDEWDAGTGELFF	TGCGCCAGCAGCCAAGATGAGTGGGACGCAGGAACCGGGGAGCTGTTTTTT
TRBJ2-3	TRBV6-1	NA	NA	CASFSGHGADTQYF	TGTGCCAGCTTCTCGGGGCACGGCGCGGATACGCAGTATTTT